This is a list of T cell receptor beta chains from one sample in a study of blood T cell repertoires in COVID-19. Generated by immunoSEQ multiplex PCR, the TCRdb table keeps only in-frame clones and is missing some. Of approximately 250,000 clones in the sample, over 75% are singletons; the top ten hold over 3%. The specimen sequenced was PBMCs or T cells enriched from blood (not recorded which). Receptor source: a woman in her thirties or forties who had been exposed to COVID-19. The CDR3 runs from the conserved cysteine through the conserved F or W.

j_call v_call cdr3_aa
TRBJ1-4 TRBV5-1 CASSTDRASATNEKLFF
TRBJ2-3 TRBV24-1 CATSVLDPGQVSDTQYF
TRBJ2-3 TRBV5-6 CASSDGGLGTDTQYF
TRBJ1-4 TRBV7-9 CASSSTQTWVLNEKLFF
TRBJ1-2 TRBV7-3 CASSPGGGYGYTF
TRBJ1-5 TRBV2 CASRAVGRQPQHF
TRBJ1-1 TRBV28 CASSFVGQGHMNTEAFF
TRBJ2-2 TRBV6-2/TRBV6-3 CASSRGFQNTGELFF
TRBJ1-1 TRBV5-1 CASLLTGGSNTEAFF
TRBJ1-5 TRBV11-2 CASSSSYNQPQHF
TRBJ1-5 TRBV27 CASSLDLGGNQPQHF